These 32 T cell receptor beta chains originate from one sample sequenced in a study of regulatory T cells in long-lasting Graves disease. Construction of TCR beta libraries relied on iRepertoire HTBI primers and on Arm-PCR targeting CDR3 regions. TCRdb called the multiplex PCR reads again in MiXCR, with one record for every CDR3 protein. The sample comprises 600,000 to 650,000 distinct CDR3 sequences, roughly 16% of which are singletons, and 15% to 20% rests with the top ten. Time point specified: newly diagnosed GD, antithyroid drugs for less than 3 months. Extracted PBMC RNA gave rise to the TCR library. The sample was also linked to a second study, of T cells in Graves' hyperthyroidism and ophthalmopathy.

Source: peripheral blood mononuclear cells (PBMCs), taken at new diagnosis, from a patient treated with antithyroid drugs. The receptors were sampled from a woman in her 30s with Graves disease.

The chain uses TRBV4-2 and TRBJ1-4; TRBD1 matches at 7 bases. CDR1 and CDR2 (germline): LGHNA, YNFKEQ. The V and J ends lost 1 base and 8 bases, in that order; junction bases with no gene match: 7. The CDR3 extends over 15 amino acids. CDR3 DNA: TGTGCCAGCAGCCAAGCAGACAGGGTTGGGGAAAAACTGTTTTTT. Translating it yields CASSQADRVGEKLFF.

On this clonotype: Only one base separates this from a far larger clonotype, so it likely reflects a read error. This chain connects TRBV11-2 to TRBJ2-1; D might be TRBD2 (7 bases). This CDR3 contains 15 residues. Germline V gene data show CDR1 as SGHAT and CDR2 as FQNNGV. V was cut by 5 bases and J by 10 bases, with 21 bases left in between. CDR3 coding DNA: TGTGCCAGCAGCCTTCTGGGGGGGCTAGGGTACGAGCAGTTCTTC. This encodes CASSLLGGLGYEQFF.

This clonotype was picked up many times. The chain links TRBV6-1 to TRBJ2-7; maybe TRBD1 (5 bases). The CDR3 length is 15 residues. Germline CDR1 is MNHNS and CDR2 is SASEGT. Trimming took off 5 bases at V and 3 bases at J, with 17 bases between the two ends. This CDR3 is CASSHGLDSFYEQYF. The CDR3 nucleotides are TGTGCCAGCAGTCATGGTTTAGACAGCTTCTACGAGCAGTACTTC.

This clonotype appeared many times. The V gene is TRBV28, the J gene TRBJ1-5; TRBD1 matches at 9 bases. The germline V gene encodes CDR1 MDHEN and CDR2 SYDVKM. Trimming removed 7 bases from V and 7 bases from J; junction bases left unmatched: 11. CDR3 length: 15 residues. The CDR3 loop is CASKSGTGRDQPQHF. CDR3 DNA sequence: TGTGCCAGCAAATCTGGGACAGGGAGAGACCAGCCCCAGCATTTT.

The table lists this clonotype with many counts. The chain couples TRBV2 to TRBJ2-1; 12 bases line up with TRBD2. The CDR3 has 16 residues. Germline trimming cut 2 bases from V and 7 bases from J; bases unmatched to any gene: 6. The germline CDR1 and CDR2 sequences are SNHLY and FYNNEI. CDR3 region: CASSEMWGTSGNEQFF. CDR3 sequence (DNA): TGTGCCAGCAGTGAAATGTGGGGGACTAGCGGGAATGAGCAGTTCTTC.

This clonotype was seen only a few times. The CDR3 DNA is TGCAGCGTACGGACTAGCGGGAGTGGACCCGGGGCCAACGTCCTGACTTTC. The encoded protein is CSVRTSGSGPGANVLTF. The genes are TRBV29-1 and TRBJ2-6, with 13 bases matching TRBD2. CDR1 is SQVTM, CDR2 ANQGSEA, per germline. V gave up 6 bases and J gave up 4 bases; unmatched junction bases: 9. The CDR3 has 17 residues.

In this sample, this clonotype turned up many times. V is TRBV24-1 and J is TRBJ1-1, with D possibly matching TRBD1 (6 bases). The V end lost 4 bases, the J end lost 11 bases, and 13 bases lay between the germline ends. The CDR3 runs to 12 residues. Germline CDR1 is KGHDR and CDR2 is SFDVKD. The CDR3, as DNA: TGTGCCACCAGTGAGCCAGGGGTAGGGGCTTTCTTT. It codes for CATSEPGVGAFF.

There are many counts of this clonotype. The rearrangement links TRBV7-2 to TRBJ2-3; TRBD2 agrees at 7 bases. Trimming removed 4 bases from V and 3 bases from J; junction bases left unmatched: 16. This CDR3 has 18 residues. Germline lookup yields CDR1 SGHTA and CDR2 FQGNSA. The CDR3 DNA is TGTGCCAGCAGCTGGTACAGTGTCGGCGGGAGAGGGACAGATACGCAGTATTTT. It encodes CASSWYSVGGRGTDTQYF.

This clonotype has at least ten counts. The rearrangement links TRBV3-1 to TRBJ1-1; no definite D call. V was trimmed by 0 bases and J by 5 bases, leaving 10 bases between them. This CDR3 contains 14 residues. Germline-derived CDR1 and CDR2 are LGHDT and YNNKEL (reference sequence). CDR3 protein: CASSQESRATEAFF. As DNA, the CDR3 is TGTGCCAGCAGCCAAGAGTCCCGGGCTACTGAAGCTTTCTTT.

The gene calls are TRBV5-1 and TRBJ1-2, with D possibly matching TRBD1 (6 bases). This CDR3 spans 15 amino acids. Trimming left V 0 bases short and J 3 bases short, with 12 bases between. Germline loops: CDR1 SGHRS, CDR2 YFSETQ. The CDR3 here is CASSLGTAQDYGYTF. The CDR3 region has the DNA TGCGCCAGCAGCTTGGGGACAGCTCAAGACTATGGCTACACCTTC.

CDR3 amino acids: CSGLRETQYF. CDR3 bases: TGCAGCGGTTTAAGAGAGACCCAGTACTTC. This chain connects TRBV29-1 to TRBJ2-5; D call uncertain. The CDR3 extends over 10 amino acids. V was pared by 7 bases and J by 4 bases, with 7 bases between. Germline V lookup: CDR1 SQVTM, CDR2 ANQGSEA.

This clonotype was seen repeatedly, ten times or more. CDR3 bases: TGTGCCAGCACCTATTTTGGCGGTCAGCCCCAGCATTTT. Translation: CASTYFGGQPQHF. This chain links TRBV12-3 or TRBV12-4 with TRBJ1-5; no firm D call. This CDR3 has 13 amino acids. V dropped 7 bases and J dropped 6 bases, with 13 bases sitting between them.

This chain uses TRBV7-3 with TRBJ2-2, with TRBD1 matching 9 bases. The germline V gene encodes CDR1 SGHTA and CDR2 FQGTGA. The length of the CDR3 is 15 residues. Trimming cost V 7 bases and J 7 bases; bases outside gene matches: 10. The CDR3 DNA follows: TGTGCCAGCACCCCCGGGACAGGGATTGGCGGGGAGCTGTTTTTT. It yields the protein CASTPGTGIGGELFF.

This clonotype was observed a few times. V gene TRBV13 combines with J gene TRBJ2-7, with 7 bases identical to TRBD2. Germline trimming cut 1 base from V and 6 bases from J; bases unmatched to any gene: 3. Germline V gives CDR1 PRHDT, CDR2 FYEKMQ (reference sequence). CDR3 length: 13 amino acids. DNA of the CDR3: TGTGCCAGCAGCTTAGCGGGAGGAACCGAGCAGTACTTC. Translation gives CASSLAGGTEQYF. Full variable domain (rest looked up from reference TRBV13 and TRBJ2-7): AAGVIQSPRHLIKEKRETATLKCYPIPRHDTVYWYQQGPGQDPQFLISFYEKMQSDKGSIPDRFSAQQFSDYHSELNMSSLELGDSALYFCASSLAGGTEQYFGPGTRLTVT.

This clonotype has a handful of counts. The CDR3 nucleotides are TGTGCCAGCAGCTTGGTCCAGGAAGACTATGGCTACACCTTC. This sequence encodes CASSLVQEDYGYTF. The chain combines TRBV5-4 with TRBJ1-2; no reliable D call. With 0 bases removed from V and 3 bases from J, the gap between germline ends came to 9 bases. CDR3 length: 14 residues. Germline lookup yields CDR1 SGHNT and CDR2 YYREEE (reference sequence).

This clonotype showed up many times. This sequence joins TRBV30 and TRBJ1-2; D perhaps matches TRBD1 (5 bases). The CDR3 runs 12 residues. With 0 bases removed from V and 8 bases from J, the gap between germline ends came to 10 bases. Germline V gene lookup returns CDR1 GTSNPN and CDR2 SVGIG (reference sequence). CDR3: CAWSVGGEGYTF. As DNA, the CDR3 is TGTGCCTGGAGTGTAGGAGGGGAGGGCTACACCTTC.

The sample holds many counts of this clonotype. The chain uses TRBV7-2 and TRBJ2-1; 8 bases are a match to TRBD1. Germline-derived CDR1 and CDR2 are SGHTA and FQGNSA. CDR3 size: 14 residues. V lost 4 bases, J lost 5 bases, and 4 bases stayed unmatched. CDR3: CASSSRTGNNEQFF. CDR3 nucleotide sequence: TGTGCCAGCAGCTCCCGGACAGGGAACAATGAGCAGTTCTTC.

CDR3 nucleotide sequence: TGTGCCAGCTCACCAACGGGGACTAGTAGCACAGATACGCAGTATTTT. Its translation: CASSPTGTSSTDTQYF. The chain combines TRBV18 with TRBJ2-3; 8 bases are a match to TRBD2. After removal of 2 bases from V and 0 bases from J, the junction contained 4 bases not matched to a gene. CDR1 is KGHSH and CDR2 is LQKENI in the germline V gene. This CDR3 spans 16 amino acids. The full variable domain, its missing parts supplied by reference TRBV18 and TRBJ2-3, is NAGVMQNPRHLVRRRGQEARLRCSPMKGHSHVYWYRQLPEEGLKFMVYLQKENIIDESGMPKERFSAEFPKEGPSILRIQQVVRGDSAAYFCASSPTGTSSTDTQYFGPGTRLTVL.

This clonotype has a count of ten or more. The chain links TRBV30 to TRBJ1-3; D remains unclear. V lost 4 bases and J 0 bases, leaving 10 bases between the germline ends. CDR3 length: 14 amino acids. Germline CDR1 reads GTSNPN; CDR2 reads SVGIG (reference sequence). CDR3 DNA sequence: TGTGCCTGGATGCGGAGCCGCTCTGGAAACACCATATATTTT. It yields the protein CAWMRSRSGNTIYF.

In its sample, this clonotype was seen a few times. The chain joins TRBV5-6 to TRBJ2-5, with 9 nucleotides matching TRBD1. Germline V CDR1 and CDR2: SGHDT, YYEEEE. CDR3 length: 15 residues. Germline trimming cut 2 bases from V and 5 bases from J; bases unmatched to any gene: 7. The CDR3 DNA sequence: TGTGCCAGCAGCTTCCGGGACAGGGATTGGGAGACCCAGTACTTC. Protein sequence: CASSFRDRDWETQYF.

This clonotype was seen a few times. V usage is TRBV20-1 and J usage is TRBJ2-7; D may be TRBD2 (5 bases). Looked up from germline, CDR1 is DFQATT and CDR2 is SNEGSKA (reference sequence). The V and J ends lost 6 bases and 3 bases respectively, with 15 bases between them. CDR3 length: 13 residues. CDR3 nucleotides: TGCAGTGCGGGAGATCAGAGCGACTACGAGCAGTACTTC. As protein: CSAGDQSDYEQYF.

This clonotype has a handful of counts. The rearrangement joins TRBV5-1 to TRBJ1-1; D gene uncertain. Germline V gene data show CDR1 as SGHRS and CDR2 as YFSETQ. V dropped 4 bases and J dropped 8 bases, with 21 bases sitting between them. The CDR3 totals 15 residues. The CDR3 reads CASSTRPAPSEEAFF. CDR3 sequence (DNA): TGCGCCAGCAGCACGAGACCGGCCCCCTCTGAAGAAGCTTTCTTT.

This clonotype was detected a few times. CDR3 residues: CACARQGFGTEAFF. CDR3 nucleotides: TGTGCCTGCGCTAGACAGGGTTTTGGCACTGAAGCTTTCTTT. The chain uses TRBV30 and TRBJ1-1; TRBD1 aligns across 7 bases. The CDR3 extends over 14 amino acids. Germline loops: CDR1 GTSNPN, CDR2 SVGIG (reference sequence). V lost 6 bases and J lost 4; bases outside the gene matches: 11.

The CDR3 loop is CASSHGAGAKGLFF. CDR3 in DNA: TGTGCCAGCAGCCATGGGGCGGGTGCAAAAGGGCTGTTCTTC. The V call is TRBV14, the J call TRBJ2-1; D could derive from TRBD1 or TRBD2 (5 bases each). The V gene's germline CDR1 is SGHDN and CDR2 FVKESK. V lost 3 bases to trimming and J lost 15 bases, with 21 bases between them. The CDR3 length is 14 residues.

This clonotype was seen ten or more times. The CDR3 DNA reads TGCGCCAGCAGCCATCCCGGACGGGTCCAAGAGACCCAGTACTTC. This encodes CASSHPGRVQETQYF. The chain employs TRBV4-1 and TRBJ2-5; unclear D gene. The V and J ends lost 3 bases and 1 base respectively, with 12 bases between them. This CDR3 is built from 15 residues. Germline V gene sequence: CDR1 MGHRA, CDR2 YSYEKL.

This clonotype was counted at least ten times. V and J are TRBV30 and TRBJ1-1, with a weak D call TRBD1 (6 bases). The CDR3 extends over 15 amino acids. Germline loops: CDR1 GTSNPN, CDR2 SVGIG (reference sequence). Trimming shortened V by 4 bases and J by 2 bases, and 17 bases separated the two germline ends. The CDR3 loop reads CAWTPLTGINTEAFF. CDR3 sequence (DNA): TGTGCCTGGACACCCCTCACAGGGATAAACACTGAAGCTTTCTTT.

This clonotype showed up just a few times. J is TRBJ2-7 and V is TRBV6-1, with 7 positions matching TRBD2. Germline-derived CDR1 and CDR2 are MNHNS and SASEGT. V trimming: 4 bases; J trimming: 4 bases; junction bases outside the gene matches: 7. There are 14 residues in the CDR3. CDR3 sequence: CASSGQSRGYEQYF. The DNA for the CDR3 is TGTGCCAGCAGTGGACAGTCGCGGGGGTACGAGCAGTACTTC.

The DNA for the CDR3 is TGTGCCAGCAGCTCGGGACAGTCAACAGGGCTCGGATCACCCCTCCACTTT. Protein: CASSSGQSTGLGSPLHF. This chain uses TRBV5-5 with TRBJ1-6; 7 nucleotides match TRBD1. Germline-derived CDR1 and CDR2 are SGHKS and YYEKEE (reference sequence). The length of the CDR3 is 17 residues. With 3 bases clipped from V and 10 bases from J, the junction kept 16 bases outside the gene matches.

The rearrangement uses TRBV6-2 or TRBV6-3 and TRBJ2-7; 9 positions match TRBD1. This CDR3 has 15 residues. Per germline, CDR1 MNHEY and CDR2 SVGEGT. V shed 6 bases, J shed 6 bases, and the junction held 12 bases outside the gene matches. For the CDR3, the DNA is TGTGCCAGCAGATCCATACAGGGGGCTAAGACCGAGCAGTACTTC. Translating gives CASRSIQGAKTEQYF.

In this sample, this clonotype turned up many times. The chain employs TRBV7-8 and TRBJ1-1; D unclear. This CDR3 is built from 14 residues. CDR1 SGHVS and CDR2 FQNEAQ come from the germline V gene. V gave up 1 base and J gave up 5 bases, with 11 bases separating them. CDR3 DNA: TGTGCCAGCAGCTTAGAAAGGGTGAGAACTGAAGCTTTCTTT. This translates into CASSLERVRTEAFF.

V is TRBV12-3 or TRBV12-4 and J is TRBJ1-4; D remains ambiguous. Trimming took 4 bases from V and 9 from J, leaving 18 bases between them. This CDR3 is built from 15 residues. The CDR3 sequence: CASSSSGIARQKLFF. The CDR3 coding sequence is TGTGCCAGCAGTTCTTCAGGTATCGCCCGTCAAAAACTGTTTTTT.

This clonotype appeared many times. The J gene is TRBJ2-6, the V gene TRBV2, with unresolved D. Looked up from germline, CDR1 is SNHLY and CDR2 is FYNNEI. The CDR3 has 16 residues. V was shortened by 6 bases and J by 0 bases, with 12 bases between the two germline ends. Here the CDR3 DNA reads TGTGCCAGCAGCACGCTCAATCGCTCTGGGGCCAACGTCCTGACTTTC. This sequence encodes CASSTLNRSGANVLTF.